The rows below give T cell receptor beta chains drawn from one sample of a study of cytomegalovirus exposure and HLA in healthy donors. The assay was immunoSEQ multiplex PCR, and TCRdb's table has in-frame clones only and misses some. The data hold 150,000 to 200,000 clones, with over 65% observed a single time. Sample: PBMCs. The receptors derive from a man aged 35 to 55 in good health and CMV-seropositive. Each CDR3 is given with its conserved first and last residue. D genes are given only for firm matches. Clone size is given for some rows only: seen once, a few or many times, or a class if the clone is expanded.

J gene | CDR3 length | clone size | V gene | D gene | CDR3 protein | CDR3 DNA
TRBJ2-7 | 14 | - | TRBV5-1 | - | CASRGARDTYEQYF | TGCGCCAGCAGGGGGGCCAGGGATACCTACGAGCAGTACTTC
TRBJ2-7 | 15 | few | TRBV4-2 | TRBD1 | CASSQVGDRGFKQYF | TGTGCCAGCAGCCAAGTCGGGGACAGGGGGTTTAAGCAGTACTTC
TRBJ1-6 | 14 | - | TRBV5-8 | - | CASSSRLLGLPLHF | TGTGCCAGCAGTTCGCGATTACTTGGTTTGCCCCTCCACTTT
TRBJ2-7 | 15 | - | TRBV28 | - | CASNQEGGGRYEQYF | TGTGCCAGCAACCAAGAAGGGGGGGGCCGCTACGAGCAGTACTTC
TRBJ2-3 | 17 | - | TRBV2 | TRBD2 | CASSTIWTSRDTDTQYF | TGTGCCAGCAGCACCATCTGGACTAGCCGGGACACAGATACGCAGTATTTT
TRBJ1-5 | 12 | few | TRBV2 | - | CASRGGQSPQHF | TGTGCCAGCAGGGGGGGTCAGTCGCCCCAGCATTTT
TRBJ1-2 | 14 | - | TRBV7-2 | - | CASSFMNSIYGYTF | TGTGCCAGCAGCTTTATGAACAGTATCTATGGCTACACCTTC
TRBJ2-3 | 15 | - | TRBV6-5 | TRBD2 | CASSYLAGVTDTQYF | TGTGCCAGCAGTTACTTAGCGGGGGTCACAGATACGCAGTATTTT
TRBJ1-1 | 17 | - | TRBV7-3 | TRBD1 | CASSPVPGQPPNTEAFF | TGTGCCAGCAGCCCAGTCCCGGGACAGCCCCCGAACACTGAAGCTTTCTTT
TRBJ1-4 | 13 | few | TRBV7-8 | TRBD1 | CASSLAPGGKLFF | TGTGCCAGCAGCTTAGCGCCAGGGGGGAAACTGTTTTTT
TRBJ2-3 | 15 | - | TRBV9 | TRBD2 | CASSPRGGITDTQYF | TGTGCCAGCAGCCCGCGGGGGGGGATCACAGATACGCAGTATTTT
TRBJ2-4 | 14 | - | TRBV9 | TRBD1 | CASRDKTGTNIQYF | TGTGCCAGCAGGGACAAGACAGGGACGAACATTCAGTACTTC
TRBJ1-2 | 14 | - | TRBV7-2 | - | CASSLARQGYGYTF | TGTGCCAGCAGCTTAGCGCGTCAGGGATATGGCTACACCTTC
TRBJ1-6 | 16 | - | TRBV4-1 | - | CASSREGQGSRSPLHF | TGCGCCAGCAGCCGAGAGGGTCAGGGAAGTCGTTCACCCCTCCACTTT
TRBJ2-7 | 15 | - | TRBV5-6 | - | CASSLSRTVPYEQYF | TGTGCCAGCAGCTTGTCTCGGACAGTCCCCTACGAGCAGTACTTC
TRBJ2-2 | 17 | few | TRBV25-1 | TRBD2 | CASSDQTSGGRTGELFF | TGTGCCAGCAGTGATCAGACTAGCGGGGGCCGCACCGGGGAGCTGTTTTTT
TRBJ2-7 | 11 | - | TRBV6-5 | - | CASSYSAEQYF | TGTGCCAGCAGTTACTCGGCCGAGCAGTACTTC
TRBJ1-4 | 15 | few | TRBV28 | - | CASLRGQRLNEKLFF | TGTGCCAGCCTGCGAGGACAGAGACTTAATGAAAAACTGTTTTTT